This T cell receptor (beta chain) was profiled in a study of cytomegalovirus exposure and HLA in healthy donors. Primers included in the PCR were 60 Vbeta and 13 Jbeta primers. Here immunoSEQ multiplex PCR was the method, and the copy in TCRdb shows in-frame clones only, minus some. This sample has under 150,000 clones; approximately 85% occur once, and the top ten carry 1.7%. CDR1 and CDR2 from the germline V gene are MRHNA and SNTAGT. Deletions cut 1 base from V and 5 bases from J, with 12 bases between. The CDR3 has 15 residues. About this clone: Antigen specificity is unknown.

Study-level results: Per a later analysis, 15,000 to 20,000 TCR beta sequences showed association with HLA alleles at 0.05 false discovery rate.

The material sequenced was PBMCs. This chain joins TRBV6-4 and TRBJ2-1; a possible D gene is TRBD1 (6 bases). The source is a boy under 18 in good health and CMV-seronegative. The CDR3 region has the DNA TGTGCCAGCAGTGACTACGGGACACCTAACAATGAGCAGTTCTTC. Translating it yields CASSDYGTPNNEQFF.